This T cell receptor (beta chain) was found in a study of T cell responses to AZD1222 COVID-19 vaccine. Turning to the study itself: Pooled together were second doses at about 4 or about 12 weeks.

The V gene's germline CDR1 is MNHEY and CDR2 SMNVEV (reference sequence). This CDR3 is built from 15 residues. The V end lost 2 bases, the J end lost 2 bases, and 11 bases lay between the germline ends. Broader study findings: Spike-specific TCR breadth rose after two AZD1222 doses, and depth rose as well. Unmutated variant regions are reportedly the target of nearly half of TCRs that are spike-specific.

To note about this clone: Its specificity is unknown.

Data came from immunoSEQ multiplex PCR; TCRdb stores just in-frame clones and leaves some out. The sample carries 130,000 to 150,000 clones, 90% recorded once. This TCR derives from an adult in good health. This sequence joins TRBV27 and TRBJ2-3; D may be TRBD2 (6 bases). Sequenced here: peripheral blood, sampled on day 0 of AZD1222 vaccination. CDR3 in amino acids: CASSLEWGDTDTQYF. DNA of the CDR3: TGTGCCAGCAGTTTAGAGTGGGGGGACACAGATACGCAGTATTTT.